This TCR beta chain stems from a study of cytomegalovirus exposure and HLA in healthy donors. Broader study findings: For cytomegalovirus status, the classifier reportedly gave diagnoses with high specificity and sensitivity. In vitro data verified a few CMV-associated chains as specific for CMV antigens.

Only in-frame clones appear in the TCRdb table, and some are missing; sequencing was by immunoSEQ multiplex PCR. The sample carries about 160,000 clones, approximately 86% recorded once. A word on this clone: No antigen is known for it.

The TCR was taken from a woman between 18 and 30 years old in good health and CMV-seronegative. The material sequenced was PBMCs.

The CDR3 DNA is TGTGCCAGCAGCCTGGGGCGGGAGCAGTACTTC. Residues: CASSLGREQYF. The chain joins TRBV14 to TRBJ2-7; TRBD1 is a possible D gene (5 bases). CDR1 and CDR2 from the germline V gene are SGHDN and FVKESK. This CDR3 has 11 amino acids. Deletions cut 4 bases from V and 7 bases from J, with 8 bases between.